The next 29 T cell receptor beta chains were all read from a single sample in a study of blood T cell repertoires in COVID-19. TCRdb's copy holds only in-frame clones and misses some; the assay was immunoSEQ multiplex PCR. The profile covers about 200,000 clones, with around 85% appearing a single time and 2.2% taken by the ten largest. The material sequenced was peripheral blood. The receptors here all came from a woman aged 45-65 years with acute or convalescent COVID-19.

This chain uses TRBV30 with TRBJ1-5, with TRBD1 matching over 7 bases. Unmatched junction bases numbered 6, after V lost 5 bases and J lost 5 bases. Per the germline V gene, CDR1 is GTSNPN and CDR2 is SVGIG (reference sequence). The CDR3 totals 13 residues. CDR3 amino acids: CAWQGVWDQPQHF. The CDR3 DNA follows: TGTGCCTGGCAGGGGGTCTGGGATCAGCCCCAGCATTTT. Full variable domain (missing parts from reference TRBV30 and TRBJ1-5): SQTIHQWPATLVQPVGSPLSLECTVEGTSNPNLYWYRQAAGRGLQLLFYSVGIGQISSEVPQNLSASRPQDRQFILSSKKLLLSDSGFYLCAWQGVWDQPQHFGDGTRLSIL.

The chain couples TRBV3-1 (or the pseudogene TRBV3-2) to TRBJ1-1, with 7 bases matching TRBD1. The germline V gene has CDR1 LGHDT and CDR2 YNNKEL (reference sequence). This CDR3 comprises 14 residues. Trimming at V came to 8 bases and at J to 8 bases, leaving 14 bases not matched to a gene. The CDR3 region has the DNA TGTGCCAGCCTCAAGGGAATAGGGGGCGCGGAAGCTTTCTTT. It specifies CASLKGIGGAEAFF.

V and J are TRBV7-2 and TRBJ1-1; D uncertain. This CDR3 contains 15 residues. The V end lost 1 base, the J end lost 7 bases, and 16 bases lay between the germline ends. Germline V gene lookup returns CDR1 SGHTA and CDR2 FQGNSA. CDR3 region: CASSLVVSQELEAFF. DNA of the CDR3: TGTGCCAGCAGCTTAGTAGTGAGCCAGGAACTTGAAGCTTTCTTT.

V is TRBV5-4 and J is TRBJ1-2, with TRBD1 matching 7 bases. Germline V gene sequence: CDR1 SGHNT, CDR2 YYREEE (reference sequence). The CDR3 runs to 13 residues. Losses at the gene ends were 5 bases for V and 8 bases for J; bases not matched to a gene: 9. CDR3: CASRGGQSRGYTF. CDR3 DNA: TGTGCCAGCAGGGGGGGACAGTCACGGGGCTACACCTTC.

This chain links TRBV4-3 with TRBJ1-5; D is undetermined. The CDR3 is 18 residues long. CDR1 LGHNA and CDR2 YSLEER come from the germline V gene. V lost 0 bases and J lost 2, with 17 bases in between. The CDR3 DNA reads as TGCGCCAGCAGCCAAGATGTAGCTTACAATCGGGGCAATCAGCCCCAGCATTTT. It yields the protein CASSQDVAYNRGNQPQHF.

This chain uses TRBV28 with TRBJ1-4; D is unresolved. The germline V gene encodes CDR1 MDHEN and CDR2 SYDVKM. V was cut by 6 bases and J by 7 bases, with 9 bases left in between. The CDR3 has 12 amino acids. CDR3 residues: CASSLGLEKLFF. CDR3 DNA sequence: TGTGCCAGCAGCCTCGGACTTGAAAAACTGTTTTTT.

V gene TRBV11-2 combines with J gene TRBJ1-1; TRBD1 agrees at 9 bases. The CDR3 runs to 15 residues. Trimming removed 4 bases from V and 6 bases from J; junction bases left unmatched: 9. Germline V lookup: CDR1 SGHAT, CDR2 FQNNGV. CDR3 loop: CASSSAYRGHPEAFF. CDR3 nucleotides: TGTGCCAGCAGCTCGGCTTACAGGGGGCACCCTGAAGCTTTCTTT.

This clone occurred once. This chain uses TRBV9 with TRBJ1-3; no clear D. CDR3 length equals 14 residues. CDR1 SGDLS and CDR2 YYNGEE come from the germline V gene. V shed 1 base and J shed 0 bases, with 5 bases lying between them. The CDR3 DNA reads as TGTGCCAGCAGCGTACACAACTCTGGAAACACCATATATTTT. It yields the protein CASSVHNSGNTIYF.

Of note for this clone: Other DNA sequences in this sample translate to the same CDR3. This chain uses TRBV6-5 with TRBJ2-2; 8 bases line up with TRBD1. The CDR3 spans 14 residues. Germline-derived CDR1 and CDR2 are MNHEY and SVGAGI. V lost 8 bases, J lost 6 bases, and 8 bases stayed unmatched. Here the CDR3 reads CASSGTGIPGELFF. The CDR3 region has the DNA TGTGCCAGCTCCGGGACAGGAATTCCCGGGGAGCTGTTTTTT.

This sequence joins TRBV5-1 and TRBJ2-7, with D perhaps TRBD1 (6 bases). The V and J ends lost 4 bases and 3 bases respectively, with 8 bases between them. CDR1 and CDR2 from the germline V gene are SGHRS and YFSETQ. CDR3 length: 12 amino acids. CDR3 region: CASSVDSYEQYF. The CDR3 DNA reads TGCGCCAGCAGCGTGGACAGCTACGAGCAGTACTTC.

The sample holds a few counts of this clone. The rearrangement links TRBV25-1 to TRBJ1-5; D uncertain. The CDR3 is 11 amino acids. Trimming shortened V by 4 bases and J by 5 bases, and 3 bases separated the two germline ends. In germline, CDR1 is MGHDK, CDR2 SYGVNS. The DNA for the CDR3 is TGTGCCAGCAGTGCTGATCAGCCCCAGCATTTT. It is translated as CASSADQPQHF.

V is TRBV5-1 and J is TRBJ2-7; no clear D gene. The germline V gene has CDR1 SGHRS and CDR2 YFSETQ. Trimming removed 0 bases at V and 4 bases at J, with 11 bases between. The CDR3 is 14 amino acids. In DNA, the CDR3 is TGCGCCAGCAGCTTGGATGGCGGTACTTACGAGCAGTACTTC. This translates into CASSLDGGTYEQYF.

The chain is built from TRBV29-1 and TRBJ2-5; 7 nucleotides match TRBD1. This CDR3 spans 14 amino acids. Germline lookup yields CDR1 SQVTM and CDR2 ANQGSEA. V was pared by 1 base and J by 5 bases, with 7 bases of the junction left unmatched. The CDR3 here is CSVEATGIVETQYF. The CDR3 bases are TGCAGCGTTGAAGCGACAGGGATAGTTGAGACCCAGTACTTC.

V usage is TRBV19 and J usage is TRBJ1-2; 7 bases match TRBD1. V was pared by 5 bases and J by 0 bases, with 6 bases of the junction left unmatched. Germline lookup yields CDR1 LNHDA and CDR2 SQIVND (reference sequence). This CDR3 is built from 15 residues. For the CDR3, the DNA is TGTGCCAGTAGTCGGACAGGTTCTTCTAACTATGGCTACACCTTC. This encodes CASSRTGSSNYGYTF. Full variable domain (rest looked up from reference TRBV19 and TRBJ1-2): DGGITQSPKYLFRKEGQNVTLSCEQNLNHDAMYWYRQDPGQGLRLIYYSQIVNDFQKGDIAEGYSVSREKKESFPLTVTSAQKNPTAFYLCASSRTGSSNYGYTFGSGTRLTVV.

The chain carries TRBV5-1 and TRBJ2-3; TRBD2 is a possible D gene (6 bases). From germline, CDR1 is SGHRS and CDR2 YFSETQ. This CDR3 contains 14 residues. The V end was cut by 2 bases, the J end by 5 bases, with 12 bases between. The CDR3 coding sequence is TGCGCCAGCAGCTTAATAGCGGAAAGAGATACGCAGTATTTT. Residues: CASSLIAERDTQYF.

V usage is TRBV12-3 or TRBV12-4 and J usage is TRBJ1-5; no clear D. The V end was cut by 5 bases, the J end by 2 bases, with 4 bases between. The CDR3 contains 12 residues. The CDR3 DNA sequence: TGTGCCAGCAGTACGGGCAATCAGCCCCAGCATTTT. Translated, it gives CASSTGNQPQHF.

The chain carries TRBV9 and TRBJ2-1; 9 nucleotides agree with TRBD2. The V and J ends lost 3 bases and 6 bases, in that order; junction bases with no gene match: 7. The CDR3 loop spans 15 amino acids. Germline V gene sequence: CDR1 SGDLS, CDR2 YYNGEE. The CDR3 here is CASSGFSGSPNEQFF. Here the CDR3 DNA reads TGTGCCAGCAGCGGCTTTAGCGGGAGCCCCAATGAGCAGTTCTTC.

The CDR3: CASSQGVVRGTNEKLFF. The CDR3 coding sequence is TGCGCCAGCAGCCAAGGAGTCGTAAGGGGAACTAATGAAAAACTGTTTTTT. The rearrangement links TRBV4-3 to TRBJ1-4, with D tentatively TRBD1 (5 bases). In germline, CDR1 is LGHNA, CDR2 YSLEER. Deletions cut 1 base from V and 1 base from J, with 13 bases between. The CDR3 is 17 residues long.

The chain links TRBV3-1 (or the pseudogene TRBV3-2) to TRBJ1-1; a weak D match, TRBD1 (6 bases). Trimming took off 2 bases at V and 3 bases at J, with 13 bases between the two ends. This CDR3 has 15 residues. The germline V gene encodes CDR1 LGHDT and CDR2 YNNKEL (reference sequence). CDR3 in DNA: TGTGCCAGCAGCCAAATTTCAGGGGCTCACACTGAAGCTTTCTTT. Protein: CASSQISGAHTEAFF.

The chain links TRBV25-1 to TRBJ2-3; D is possibly TRBD2 (7 bases). Trimming pared 3 bases from V and 3 bases from J, leaving 22 bases between. CDR1 and CDR2 (germline): MGHDK, SYGVNS. CDR3 length: 18 residues. CDR3 amino acids: CASSESYGGPWGTDTQYF. CDR3 coding DNA: TGTGCCAGCAGTGAGTCATACGGGGGGCCGTGGGGGACAGATACGCAGTATTTT.

This chain connects TRBV2 to TRBJ2-7; a weak D match, TRBD2 (6 bases). CDR1 is SNHLY, CDR2 FYNNEI, per germline. The CDR3 loop spans 13 amino acids. The ends were cut back, 9 bases at V and 4 bases at J, with 16 bases in the middle. CDR3 nucleotide sequence: TGTGCCAGTGGAGGGGACTCTCCATACGAGCAGTACTTC. It codes for CASGGDSPYEQYF.

This clone turned up a few times. The chain couples TRBV18 to TRBJ2-2; no firm D call. Germline CDR1 is KGHSH and CDR2 is LQKENI. The CDR3 is 14 amino acids. Trimming removed 6 bases from V and 0 bases from J, with 8 bases in between. The CDR3 sequence is CASSTTANTGELFF. The CDR3 DNA is TGTGCCAGCTCTACTACCGCGAACACCGGGGAGCTGTTTTTT.

The genes are TRBV3-1 (or the pseudogene TRBV3-2) and TRBJ1-4; TRBD1 matches at 8 bases. Per the germline V gene, CDR1 is LGHDT and CDR2 is YNNKEL (reference sequence). The CDR3 has 15 residues. Germline trimming cut 3 bases from V and 4 bases from J; bases unmatched to any gene: 4. CDR3 DNA sequence: TGTGCCAGCAGCCATGGGACAGGCCATAATGAAAAACTGTTTTTT. Translating gives CASSHGTGHNEKLFF.

The chain links TRBV6-5 to TRBJ2-5, with a possible D match to TRBD2 (6 bases). The V end was cut by 5 bases, the J end by 2 bases, with 6 bases between. In germline, CDR1 is MNHEY, CDR2 SVGAGI. This CDR3 has 12 residues. CDR3 DNA: TGTGCCAGCAGTAGCGGGCAAGAGACCCAGTACTTC. It is translated as CASSSGQETQYF.

The rearrangement joins TRBV24-1 to TRBJ2-3, with 14 bases fitting TRBD2. The V gene's germline CDR1 is KGHDR and CDR2 SFDVKD. CDR3 size: 17 residues. V lost 4 bases, J lost 0 bases, and 2 bases stayed unmatched. The CDR3 here is CATSEGLAGASTDTQYF. The CDR3 region has the DNA TGTGCCACCAGTGAGGGACTAGCGGGGGCTAGCACAGATACGCAGTATTTT.

V is TRBV4-1 and J is TRBJ2-5; 9 bases line up with TRBD2. In germline, CDR1 is MGHRA, CDR2 YSYEKL. Trimming at V came to 0 bases and at J to 0 bases, leaving 5 bases not matched to a gene. This CDR3 comprises 17 residues. The CDR3 region is CASSQEGTSLYQETQYF. CDR3 bases: TGCGCCAGCAGCCAAGAGGGGACTAGCTTGTACCAAGAGACCCAGTACTTC.

The chain recombines TRBV5-1 with TRBJ2-3; 8 bases align to TRBD2. The CDR3 covers 15 residues. J lost 1 base, V lost 5 bases, and 6 bases had no gene match. Germline CDR1 and CDR2: SGHRS and YFSETQ. The chain's CDR3 is CASRLSGSGTDTQYF. Here the CDR3 DNA reads TGCGCCAGCAGACTCAGCGGGAGCGGCACAGATACGCAGTATTTT.

This chain connects TRBV27 to TRBJ1-4, with 7 bases fitting TRBD1. The CDR3 length is 15 residues. V shed 6 bases and J 6 bases; nucleotides not matched to a gene: 10. Germline CDR1 MNHEY, CDR2 SMNVEV (reference sequence). CDR3 protein: CASRVQGYGDEKLFF. The CDR3 bases are TGTGCCAGCAGGGTACAGGGGTACGGGGATGAAAAACTGTTTTTT.

This sequence joins TRBV9 and TRBJ2-1; TRBD2 matches 7 bases. With V trimmed by 0 bases and J by 5 bases, 14 bases remained unmatched. CDR1 is SGDLS, CDR2 YYNGEE, per germline. The CDR3 length is 18 residues. The CDR3 here is CASSVDLGGGRRHNEQFF. In DNA form, the CDR3 reads TGTGCCAGCAGCGTAGACCTGGGGGGGGGTCGTCGCCACAATGAGCAGTTCTTC.